One T cell receptor (beta chain) is described in this entry. What it recognizes is unknown. This sample is part of a study of graft-versus-host responses after intestinal transplantation. The repertoire was sequenced with immunoSEQ multiplex PCR; TCRdb's copy has only in-frame clones and lacks some. The repertoire consists of about 97,000 clones, with 85% to 95% occurring once and the leading ten covering around 0.067%. The study's findings and limits: The authors found GvH clones in recipient marrow, some appearing first in ileum or blood.

The source was unstimulated CD8+ T cells sorted from spleen or lymph node cells, collected before transplant. The sequence was collected from a human donor who was the organ donor for an intestinal transplant.

The CDR3 here is CASSAEPGVAYGYTF. The CDR3 DNA is TGTGCCAGCAGCGCCGAACCCGGGGTGGCCTATGGCTACACCTTC. V and J are TRBV9 and TRBJ1-2; D is ambiguous. Trimming cost V 3 bases and J 4 bases, with 16 bases left between them. Germline V gives CDR1 SGDLS, CDR2 YYNGEE. There are 15 residues in the CDR3.